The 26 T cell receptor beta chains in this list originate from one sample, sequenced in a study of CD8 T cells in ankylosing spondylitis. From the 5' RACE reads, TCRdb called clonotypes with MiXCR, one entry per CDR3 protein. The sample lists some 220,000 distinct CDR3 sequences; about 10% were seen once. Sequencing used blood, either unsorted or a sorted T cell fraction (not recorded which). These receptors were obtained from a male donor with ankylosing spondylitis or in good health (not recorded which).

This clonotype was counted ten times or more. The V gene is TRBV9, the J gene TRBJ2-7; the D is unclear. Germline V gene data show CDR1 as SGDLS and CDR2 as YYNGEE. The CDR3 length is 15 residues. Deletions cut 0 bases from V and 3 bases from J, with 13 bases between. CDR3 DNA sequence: TGTGCCAGCAGCGTAGCAGACGGCGAGATCTACGAGCAGTACTTC. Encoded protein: CASSVADGEIYEQYF.

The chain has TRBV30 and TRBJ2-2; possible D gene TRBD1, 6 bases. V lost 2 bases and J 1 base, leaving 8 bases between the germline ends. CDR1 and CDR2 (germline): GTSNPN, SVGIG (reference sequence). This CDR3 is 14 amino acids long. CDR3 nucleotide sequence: TGTGCCTGGAGTAAGGACAGGAACACCGGGGAGCTGTTTTTT. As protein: CAWSKDRNTGELFF. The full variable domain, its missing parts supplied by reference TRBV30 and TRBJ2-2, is SQTIHQWPATLVQPVGSPLSLECTVEGTSNPNLYWYRQAAGRGLQLLFYSVGIGQISSEVPQNLSASRPQDRQFILSSKKLLLSDSGFYLCAWSKDRNTGELFFGEGSRLTVL.

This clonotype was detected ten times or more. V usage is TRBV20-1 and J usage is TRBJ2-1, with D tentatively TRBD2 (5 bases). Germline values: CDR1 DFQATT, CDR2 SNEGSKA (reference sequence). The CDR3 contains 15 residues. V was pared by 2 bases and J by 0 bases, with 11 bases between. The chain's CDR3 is CSARSSGRSYNEQFF. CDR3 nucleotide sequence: TGCAGTGCTAGATCGAGCGGCCGCTCCTACAATGAGCAGTTCTTC.

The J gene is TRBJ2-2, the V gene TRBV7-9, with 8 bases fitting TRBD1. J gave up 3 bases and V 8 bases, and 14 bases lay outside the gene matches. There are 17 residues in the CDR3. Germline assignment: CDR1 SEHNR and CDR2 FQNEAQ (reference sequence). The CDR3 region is CASRNPRTGIDTGELFF. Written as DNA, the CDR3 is TGTGCCAGCCGAAATCCACGGACAGGGATTGACACCGGGGAGCTGTTTTTT. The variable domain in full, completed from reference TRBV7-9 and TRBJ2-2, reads DTGVSQNPRHKITKRGQNVTFRCDPISEHNRLYWYRQTLGQGPEFLTYFQNEAQLEKSRLLSDRFSAERPKGSFSTLEIQRTEQGDSAMYLCASRNPRTGIDTGELFFGEGSRLTVL.

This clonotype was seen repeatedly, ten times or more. CDR3 nucleotides: TGCGCCAGCAGCCCTGGGGGACAGAACCAAGAGACCCAGTACTTC. This encodes CASSPGGQNQETQYF. The chain carries TRBV5-1 and TRBJ2-5; 7 bases align to TRBD1. Germline values: CDR1 SGHRS, CDR2 YFSETQ. The junction had 6 bases not matched to a gene; V was cut back by 4 bases and J by 0 bases. The CDR3 loop spans 15 amino acids.

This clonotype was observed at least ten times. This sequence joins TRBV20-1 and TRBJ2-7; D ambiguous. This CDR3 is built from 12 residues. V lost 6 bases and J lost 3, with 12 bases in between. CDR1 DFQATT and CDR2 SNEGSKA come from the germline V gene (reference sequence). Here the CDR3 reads CSANGNDYEQYF. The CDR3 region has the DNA TGCAGTGCAAACGGAAATGACTACGAGCAGTACTTC.

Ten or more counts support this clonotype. For the CDR3, the DNA is TGTGCCATCCGTCCGGACACCACTAATGAAAAACTGTTTTTT. This encodes CAIRPDTTNEKLFF. The chain combines TRBV10-3 with TRBJ1-4; a possible D gene is TRBD1 (5 bases). V gave up 8 bases and J gave up 2 bases, with 12 bases separating them. Germline-derived CDR1 and CDR2 are ENHRY and SYGVKD. The CDR3 contains 14 residues.

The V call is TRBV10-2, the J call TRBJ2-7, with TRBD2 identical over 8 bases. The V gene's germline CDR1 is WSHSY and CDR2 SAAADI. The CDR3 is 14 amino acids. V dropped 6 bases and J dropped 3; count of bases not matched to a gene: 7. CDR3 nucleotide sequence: TGCGCCAGCAGCCCCGGGGGGGCCGGCTACGAGCAGTACTTC. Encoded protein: CASSPGGAGYEQYF.

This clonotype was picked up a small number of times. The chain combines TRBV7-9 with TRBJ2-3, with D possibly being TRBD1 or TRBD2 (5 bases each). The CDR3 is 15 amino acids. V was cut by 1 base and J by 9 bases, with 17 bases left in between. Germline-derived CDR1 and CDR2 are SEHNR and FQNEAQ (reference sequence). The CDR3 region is CASSLERGEGFTQYF. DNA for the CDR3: TGTGCCAGCAGCTTAGAAAGGGGTGAGGGGTTCACGCAGTATTTT.

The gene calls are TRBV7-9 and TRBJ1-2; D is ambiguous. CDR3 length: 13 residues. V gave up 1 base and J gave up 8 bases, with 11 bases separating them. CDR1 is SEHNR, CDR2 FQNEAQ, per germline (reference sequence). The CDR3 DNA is TGTGCCAGCAGCTTAGTCGGGGTCGGCGGCTACACCTTC. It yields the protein CASSLVGVGGYTF.

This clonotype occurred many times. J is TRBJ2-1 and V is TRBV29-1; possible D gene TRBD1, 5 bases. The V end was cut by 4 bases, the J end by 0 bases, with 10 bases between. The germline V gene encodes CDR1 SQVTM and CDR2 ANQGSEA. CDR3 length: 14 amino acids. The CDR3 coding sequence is TGCAGCGTTGGGGGCCGAAGCTCCTACAATGAGCAGTTCTTC. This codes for CSVGGRSSYNEQFF.

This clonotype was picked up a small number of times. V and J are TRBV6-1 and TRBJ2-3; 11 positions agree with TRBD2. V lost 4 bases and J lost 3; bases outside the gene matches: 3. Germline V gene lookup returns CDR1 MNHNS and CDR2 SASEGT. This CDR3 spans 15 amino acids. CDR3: CASSGVAGGTDTQYF. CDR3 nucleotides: TGTGCCAGCAGTGGGGTAGCGGGGGGGACAGATACGCAGTATTTT.

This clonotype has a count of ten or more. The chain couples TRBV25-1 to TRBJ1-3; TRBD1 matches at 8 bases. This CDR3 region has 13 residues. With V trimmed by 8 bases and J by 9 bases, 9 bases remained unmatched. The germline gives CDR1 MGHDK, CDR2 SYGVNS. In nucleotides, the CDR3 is TGTGCCAGCGCCGCCGGACAGGGAGGCACCATATATTTT. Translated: CASAAGQGGTIYF.

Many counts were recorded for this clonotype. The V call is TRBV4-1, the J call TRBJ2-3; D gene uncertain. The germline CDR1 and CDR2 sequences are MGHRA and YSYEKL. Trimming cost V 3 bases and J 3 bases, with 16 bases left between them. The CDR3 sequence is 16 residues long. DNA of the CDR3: TGCGCCAGCAGCCATCTTAGGAGTAGAGGTACAGATACGCAGTATTTT. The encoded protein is CASSHLRSRGTDTQYF.

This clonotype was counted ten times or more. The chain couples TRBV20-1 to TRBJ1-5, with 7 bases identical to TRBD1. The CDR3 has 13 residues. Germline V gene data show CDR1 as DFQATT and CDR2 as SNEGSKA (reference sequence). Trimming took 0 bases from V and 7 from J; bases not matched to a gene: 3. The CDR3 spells CSAREQGNQPQHF. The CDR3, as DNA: TGCAGTGCTAGAGAACAGGGGAACCAGCCCCAGCATTTT.

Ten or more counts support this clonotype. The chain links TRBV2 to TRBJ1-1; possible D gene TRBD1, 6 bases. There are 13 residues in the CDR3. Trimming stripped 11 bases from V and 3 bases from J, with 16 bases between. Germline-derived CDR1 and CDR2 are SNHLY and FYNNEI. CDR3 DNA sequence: TGTGCCCGAACGTTGGACAGTGACACTGAAGCTTTCTTT. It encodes CARTLDSDTEAFF.

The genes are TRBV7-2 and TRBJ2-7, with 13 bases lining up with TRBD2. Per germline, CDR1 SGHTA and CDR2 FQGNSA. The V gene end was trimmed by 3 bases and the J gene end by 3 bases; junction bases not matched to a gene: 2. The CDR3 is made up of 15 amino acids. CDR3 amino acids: CASSLGLAGFYEQYF. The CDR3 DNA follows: TGTGCCAGCAGCTTGGGACTAGCGGGATTCTACGAGCAGTACTTC.

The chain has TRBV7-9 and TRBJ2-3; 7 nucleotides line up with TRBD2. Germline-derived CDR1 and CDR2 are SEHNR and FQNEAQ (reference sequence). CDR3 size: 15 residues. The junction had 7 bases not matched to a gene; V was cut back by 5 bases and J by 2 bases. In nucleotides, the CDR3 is TGTGCCAGCAGCCAACTAGCGACCGACACAGATACGCAGTATTTT. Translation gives CASSQLATDTDTQYF.

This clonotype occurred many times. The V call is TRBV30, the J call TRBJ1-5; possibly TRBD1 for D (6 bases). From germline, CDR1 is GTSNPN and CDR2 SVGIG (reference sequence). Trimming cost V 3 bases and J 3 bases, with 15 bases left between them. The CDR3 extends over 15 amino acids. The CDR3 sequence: CAWSGGPATNQPQHF. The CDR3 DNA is TGTGCCTGGAGCGGGGGCCCGGCTACCAATCAGCCCCAGCATTTT.

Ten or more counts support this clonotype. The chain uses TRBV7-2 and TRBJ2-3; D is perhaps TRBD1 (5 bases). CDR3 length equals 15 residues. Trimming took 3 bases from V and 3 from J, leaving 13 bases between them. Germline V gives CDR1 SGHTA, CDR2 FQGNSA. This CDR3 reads CASSFQGLRTDTQYF. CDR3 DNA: TGTGCCAGCAGCTTTCAGGGTCTGAGGACAGATACGCAGTATTTT.

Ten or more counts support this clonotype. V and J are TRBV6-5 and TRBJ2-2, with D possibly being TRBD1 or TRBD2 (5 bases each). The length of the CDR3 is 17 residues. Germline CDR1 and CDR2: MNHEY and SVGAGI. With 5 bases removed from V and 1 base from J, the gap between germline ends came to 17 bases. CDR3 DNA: TGTGCCAGCAGTCACACGGGGCGGGCGATGAACACCGGGGAGCTGTTTTTT. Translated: CASSHTGRAMNTGELFF.

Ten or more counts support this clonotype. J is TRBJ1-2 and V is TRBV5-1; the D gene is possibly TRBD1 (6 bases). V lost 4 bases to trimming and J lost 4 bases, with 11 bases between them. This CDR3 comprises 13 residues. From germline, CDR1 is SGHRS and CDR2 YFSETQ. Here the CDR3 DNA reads TGCGCCAGCAGCCCGGACAGTCCCTATGGCTACACCTTC. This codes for CASSPDSPYGYTF.

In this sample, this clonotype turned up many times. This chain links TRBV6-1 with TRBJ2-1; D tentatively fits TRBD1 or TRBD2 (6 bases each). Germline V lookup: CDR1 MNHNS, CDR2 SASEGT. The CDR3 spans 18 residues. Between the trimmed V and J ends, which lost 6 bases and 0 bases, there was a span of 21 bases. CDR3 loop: CASSLMEGVAPSYNEQFF. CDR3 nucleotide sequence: TGTGCCAGCAGCCTCATGGAGGGGGTAGCGCCCTCCTACAATGAGCAGTTCTTC.

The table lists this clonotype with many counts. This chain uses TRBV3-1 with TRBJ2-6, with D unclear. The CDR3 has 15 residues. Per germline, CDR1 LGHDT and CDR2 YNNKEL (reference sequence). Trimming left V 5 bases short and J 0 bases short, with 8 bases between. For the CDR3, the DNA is TGTGCCAGCAGCATGCCGGTCTCTGGGGCCAACGTCCTGACTTTC. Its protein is CASSMPVSGANVLTF.

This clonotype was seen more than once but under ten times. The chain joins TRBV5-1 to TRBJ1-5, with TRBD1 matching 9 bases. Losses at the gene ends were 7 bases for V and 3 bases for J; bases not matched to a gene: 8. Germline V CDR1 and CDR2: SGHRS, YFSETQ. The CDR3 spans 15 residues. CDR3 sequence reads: CASHTGTGNNQPQHF. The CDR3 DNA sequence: TGCGCCAGCCATACTGGGACAGGGAACAATCAGCCCCAGCATTTT.

The CDR3 region has the DNA TGTGCCAGCAGCTTAAGTAGCCCGGCTTACAATGAGCAGTTCTTC. Protein: CASSLSSPAYNEQFF. The rearrangement links TRBV11-2 to TRBJ2-1; D remains unclear. With 2 bases removed from V and 4 bases from J, the gap between germline ends came to 12 bases. Germline assignment: CDR1 SGHAT and CDR2 FQNNGV. This CDR3 has 15 amino acids.